These 17 T cell receptor beta chains were sequenced from one sample in a study of cytomegalovirus exposure and HLA in healthy donors. PCR primers comprised 60 Vbeta and 13 Jbeta primers. Some clones are missing from TCRdb's copy, which holds only in-frame ones; the method was immunoSEQ multiplex PCR. This sample carries 65,000 to 95,000 clones, about three quarters of them seen once, and the ten largest clones take nearly 2.5%. Sequenced sample: PBMCs. These receptors were collected from a male donor in good health and CMV-seropositive.

V and J are TRBV15 and TRBJ2-5; D not resolved. Deletions cut 0 bases from V and 2 bases from J, with 10 bases between. Germline CDR1 reads LNHNV; CDR2 reads YYDKDF (reference sequence). This CDR3 contains 15 residues. The CDR3 loop is CATSRDLAVQETQYF. The CDR3 nucleotides are TGTGCCACCAGCAGAGATCTGGCAGTTCAAGAGACCCAGTACTTC.

This chain joins TRBV7-8 and TRBJ1-2; a possible D gene is TRBD1 (5 bases). Trimming left V 0 bases short and J 2 bases short, with 7 bases between. The CDR3 sequence is 14 residues long. In germline, CDR1 is SGHVS, CDR2 FQNEAQ. The CDR3 loop is CASSLARQNYGYTF. The CDR3 DNA reads as TGTGCCAGCAGCTTAGCCAGACAGAACTATGGCTACACCTTC.

This clone was seen a few times. The V gene is TRBV30, the J gene TRBJ1-1; D remains unclear. Germline CDR1 is GTSNPN and CDR2 is SVGIG (reference sequence). This CDR3 contains 13 residues. V shed 1 base and J shed 0 bases, with 6 bases lying between them. CDR3 nucleotide sequence: TGTGCCTGGAGTGACAACGTGAACACTGAAGCTTTCTTT. Protein: CAWSDNVNTEAFF.

The gene calls are TRBV19 and TRBJ1-5, with 9 bases matching TRBD1. The V and J ends lost 4 bases and 0 bases, in that order; junction bases with no gene match: 4. The germline V gene has CDR1 LNHDA and CDR2 SQIVND (reference sequence). This CDR3 is 16 amino acids long. As DNA, the CDR3 is TGTGCCAGTAGTAAGGGGACAGGGATTAGCAATCAGCCCCAGCATTTT. Translated: CASSKGTGISNQPQHF. The variable domain in full, with the rest retrieved from reference TRBV19 and TRBJ1-5, is DGGITQSPKYLFRKEGQNVTLSCEQNLNHDAMYWYRQDPGQGLRLIYYSQIVNDFQKGDIAEGYSVSREKKESFPLTVTSAQKNPTAFYLCASSKGTGISNQPQHFGDGTRLSIL.

V and J are TRBV5-1 and TRBJ1-5; D gene unclear. Looked up from germline, CDR1 is SGHRS and CDR2 is YFSETQ. The CDR3 runs to 13 residues. Deletions cut 0 bases from V and 7 bases from J, with 8 bases between. The CDR3 region is CASSLGRGQPQHF. DNA for the CDR3: TGCGCCAGCAGCTTGGGGCGGGGACAGCCCCAGCATTTT. The variable domain in full, with the rest retrieved from reference TRBV5-1 and TRBJ1-5, is KAGVTQTPRYLIKTRGQQVTLSCSPISGHRSVSWYQQTPGQGLQFLFEYFSETQRNKGNFPGRFSGRQFSNSRSEMNVSTLELGDSALYLCASSLGRGQPQHFGDGTRLSIL.

The V and J genes are TRBV27 and TRBJ1-3; D call uncertain. CDR1 MNHEY and CDR2 SMNVEV come from the germline V gene (reference sequence). CDR3 length equals 13 residues. The ends were cut back, 6 bases at V and 0 bases at J, with 6 bases in the middle. The chain's CDR3 is CASRESSGNTIYF. The CDR3 nucleotides read TGTGCCAGCAGAGAGAGCTCTGGAAACACCATATATTTT.

The chain is built from TRBV2 and TRBJ1-1, with a tentative D call TRBD1 (6 bases). Germline-derived CDR1 and CDR2 are SNHLY and FYNNEI. CDR3 size: 15 residues. Deletions cut 5 bases from V and 5 bases from J, with 18 bases between. The CDR3 nucleotides are TGTGCCAGCAGTCCTCCGGGTCTTAGGGGGACTGAAGCTTTCTTT. Its translation: CASSPPGLRGTEAFF. Supplemented by reference TRBV2 and TRBJ1-1, the full variable domain reads EPEVTQTPSHQVTQMGQEVILRCVPISNHLYFYWYRQILGQKVEFLVSFYNNEISEKSEIFDDQFSVERPDGSNFTLKIRSTKLEDSAMYFCASSPPGLRGTEAFFGQGTRLTVV.

This clone has a handful of counts. The rearrangement joins TRBV27 to TRBJ2-1; D not certain. Trimming removed 5 bases from V and 3 bases from J, with 8 bases in between. CDR1 and CDR2 from the germline V gene are MNHEY and SMNVEV (reference sequence). There are 13 residues in the CDR3. The CDR3 spells CASSGQDYNEQFF. CDR3 sequence (DNA): TGTGCCAGCAGTGGGCAGGACTACAATGAGCAGTTCTTC.

The chain links TRBV7-9 to TRBJ1-1, with TRBD1 matching 7 bases. The CDR3 is 15 amino acids. J lost 3 bases, V lost 3 bases, and 7 bases had no gene match. CDR1 is SEHNR and CDR2 is FQNEAQ in the germline V gene (reference sequence). Here the CDR3 DNA reads TGTGCCAGCAGCTTTAATAGGGACAGCGACACTGAAGCTTTCTTT. Translation gives CASSFNRDSDTEAFF. Full variable domain (rest looked up from reference TRBV7-9 and TRBJ1-1): DTGVSQNPRHKITKRGQNVTFRCDPISEHNRLYWYRQTLGQGPEFLTYFQNEAQLEKSRLLSDRFSAERPKGSFSTLEIQRTEQGDSAMYLCASSFNRDSDTEAFFGQGTRLTVV.

The chain recombines TRBV5-1 with TRBJ2-1; 8 bases agree with TRBD1. CDR1 SGHRS and CDR2 YFSETQ come from the germline V gene. V was pared by 4 bases and J by 2 bases, with 14 bases of the junction left unmatched. CDR3 length: 18 amino acids. Here the CDR3 DNA reads TGCGCCAGCAGCGGGGGAGAGGTTTGGACAGGGCCCTACAATGAGCAGTTCTTC. Translation gives CASSGGEVWTGPYNEQFF.

The chain uses TRBV7-3 and TRBJ1-5; 8 bases fit TRBD1. This CDR3 comprises 14 residues. Germline V gene data show CDR1 as SGHTA and CDR2 as FQGTGA. V shed 6 bases and J 6 bases; nucleotides not matched to a gene: 7. CDR3 nucleotide sequence: TGTGCCAGCAGTGCCGGGACAGGAGGTCAGCCCCAGCATTTT. This encodes CASSAGTGGQPQHF. Variable domain in full (rest from reference TRBV7-3 and TRBJ1-5): GAGVSQTPSNKVTEKGKYVELRCDPISGHTALYWYRQSLGQGPEFLIYFQGTGAADDSGLPNDRFFAVRPEGSVSTLKIQRTERGDSAVYLCASSAGTGGQPQHFGDGTRLSIL.

This chain joins TRBV28 and TRBJ1-2, with 7 positions matching TRBD1. CDR3 size: 15 residues. From germline, CDR1 is MDHEN and CDR2 SYDVKM. Trimming removed 1 base from V and 2 bases from J; junction bases left unmatched: 4. The CDR3 loop reads CASSLYKGGNYGYTF. The CDR3 region has the DNA TGTGCCAGCAGTTTATACAAAGGGGGCAACTATGGCTACACCTTC.

The table lists this clone with a few counts. This chain connects TRBV6-1 to TRBJ2-1; TRBD1 aligns across 12 bases. This CDR3 contains 15 residues. Germline CDR1 reads MNHNS; CDR2 reads SASEGT. V shed 5 bases and J 7 bases; nucleotides not matched to a gene: 6. CDR3 DNA: TGTGCCAGCAGTAACCGGGACAGGGGGCGAAATGAGCAGTTCTTC. Its translation: CASSNRDRGRNEQFF.

CDR3 sequence reads: CAWSADRKETQYF. The CDR3 DNA is TGTGCCTGGTCAGCGGACAGGAAAGAGACCCAGTACTTC. The V gene is TRBV30, the J gene TRBJ2-5; 7 positions agree with TRBD1. Trimming took 5 bases from V and 3 from J; bases not matched to a gene: 6. Looked up from germline, CDR1 is GTSNPN and CDR2 is SVGIG (reference sequence). This CDR3 comprises 13 residues.

In nucleotides, the CDR3 is TGTGCCAGTAGAGCGTGGCGGGTCACCGGGGAGCTGTTTTTT. This gives the protein CASRAWRVTGELFF. The chain links TRBV19 to TRBJ2-2; the D gene is possibly TRBD2 (5 bases). V was trimmed by 6 bases and J by 4 bases, leaving 12 bases between them. CDR1 is LNHDA and CDR2 is SQIVND in the germline V gene (reference sequence). This CDR3 region has 14 residues.

The chain has TRBV7-8 and TRBJ2-7; 14 bases fit TRBD2. The CDR3 is made up of 17 amino acids. Germline V lookup: CDR1 SGHVS, CDR2 FQNEAQ. J lost 6 bases, V lost 0 bases, and 7 bases had no gene match. The CDR3 is CASSLASGLAGVFEQYF. The CDR3 DNA is TGTGCCAGCAGCTTAGCGTCGGGACTAGCGGGAGTATTCGAGCAGTACTTC.

The V and J genes are TRBV23-1 and TRBJ1-4, with a possible D match to TRBD1 (5 bases). Being an ORF, TRBV23-1 has a function that is uncertain. The CDR3 runs to 18 residues. Trimming shortened V by 0 bases and J by 3 bases, and 17 bases separated the two germline ends. CDR3 amino acids: CASSQSKAPAGANEKLFF. In DNA, the CDR3 is TGCGCCAGCAGTCAATCGAAGGCGCCGGCGGGGGCTAATGAAAAACTGTTTTTT.